What follows are 19 T cell receptor beta chains derived from one specimen sequenced in a study of blood T cell repertoires in COVID-19 (dated by TCRdb to 2019 to 2021). Library preparation was by the immunoSEQ multiplex PCR assay. TCRdb took this table from immuneACCESS and kept in-frame rearrangements with V and J called. Such tables lack part of the clones; where checked against another copy, unresolved V genes explain under half of the gap, and the rest is unexplained. The sample table lists some 310,000 clones, 85% to 90% of them with a count of one. Of the sample, roughly 2.9% is held by the ten largest clones. Sequenced input: peripheral blood. The receptors shown here come from a woman under 40 with COVID-19, enrolled during active disease.

This chain links TRBV19 with TRBJ2-5; 10 positions match TRBD1. V gave up 3 bases and J gave up 5 bases; unmatched junction bases: 6. The CDR3 runs 15 residues. In germline, CDR1 is LNHDA, CDR2 SQIVND (reference sequence). CDR3 in DNA: TGTGCCAGTAGTATTGTGACAGGGGGCGTCGAGACCCAGTACTTC. Translating gives CASSIVTGGVETQYF. The variable domain in full, completed from reference TRBV19 and TRBJ2-5, reads DGGITQSPKYLFRKEGQNVTLSCEQNLNHDAMYWYRQDPGQGLRLIYYSQIVNDFQKGDIAEGYSVSREKKESFPLTVTSAQKNPTAFYLCASSIVTGGVETQYFGPGTRLLVL.

The genes are TRBV19 and TRBJ1-5, with TRBD1 matching 8 bases. The CDR3 is 14 amino acids. Looked up from germline, CDR1 is LNHDA and CDR2 is SQIVND (reference sequence). Unmatched junction bases numbered 6, after V lost 6 bases and J lost 5 bases. The DNA of the CDR3 is TGTGCCAGTAGACTGACAGGGGAGGATCAGCCCCAGCATTTT. Protein sequence: CASRLTGEDQPQHF.

The V gene is TRBV4-1, the J gene TRBJ1-5; D is perhaps TRBD1 (6 bases). This CDR3 has 14 residues. Germline V gene sequence: CDR1 MGHRA, CDR2 YSYEKL. The germline V and J ends were trimmed by 1 base and 5 bases, with 9 bases remaining between them. The CDR3 DNA is TGCGCCAGCAGCCAAGGGGGGCGTGATCAGCCCCAGCATTTT. As protein: CASSQGGRDQPQHF.

V and J are TRBV15 and TRBJ2-2, with 10 bases that match TRBD1. CDR1 and CDR2 from the germline V gene are LNHNV and YYDKDF (reference sequence). This CDR3 is built from 17 residues. Trimming took 4 bases from V and 4 from J; bases not matched to a gene: 9. DNA of the CDR3: TGTGCCACCAGCACGCGACAGGGGGCATCGGGCACCGGGGAGCTGTTTTTT. Translating gives CATSTRQGASGTGELFF.

The rearrangement joins TRBV30 to TRBJ2-1; 10 nucleotides align to TRBD2. V lost 2 bases, J lost 13 bases, and 8 bases stayed unmatched. The germline CDR1 and CDR2 sequences are GTSNPN and SVGIG (reference sequence). This CDR3 is 13 amino acids long. CDR3 residues: CAWSRISGRSQFF. The CDR3 region has the DNA TGTGCCTGGAGTAGAATTAGCGGGAGGAGCCAGTTCTTC.

The rearrangement joins TRBV7-9 to TRBJ1-1, with 9 nucleotides matching TRBD1. Germline trimming cut 3 bases from V and 6 bases from J; bases unmatched to any gene: 8. The CDR3 is 15 amino acids. CDR1 and CDR2 from the germline V gene are SEHNR and FQNEAQ (reference sequence). The CDR3 reads CASSLSATGGPEAFF. CDR3 in DNA: TGTGCCAGCAGCTTGTCAGCCACAGGGGGCCCTGAAGCTTTCTTT.

There are a few counts of this clone. V is TRBV30 and J is TRBJ2-3; perhaps D is TRBD1 or TRBD2 (5 bases each). The CDR3 runs to 15 residues. Deletions cut 8 bases from V and 2 bases from J, with 20 bases between. Per the germline V gene, CDR1 is GTSNPN and CDR2 is SVGIG (reference sequence). This CDR3 is CAGAWAGIYTDTQYF. CDR3 bases: TGTGCCGGGGCATGGGCGGGTATCTACACAGATACGCAGTATTTT.

The rearrangement uses TRBV10-1 and TRBJ1-5, with 7 bases matching TRBD1. This CDR3 region has 14 residues. The germline V gene has CDR1 WNHNN and CDR2 SYGVQD (reference sequence). Losses at the gene ends were 10 bases for V and 4 bases for J; bases not matched to a gene: 10. The CDR3 coding sequence is TGCGCCACATCCCGGGACAGAGGGAATCAGCCCCAGCATTTT. Protein sequence: CATSRDRGNQPQHF.

This rearrangement joins TRBV5-1 to TRBJ1-4, with no clear D. The CDR3 loop spans 15 amino acids. The V end lost 3 bases, the J end lost 8 bases, and 17 bases lay between the germline ends. Germline CDR1 is SGHRS and CDR2 is YFSETQ. The CDR3 region has the DNA TGCGCCAGCAGCTCCTCATGGGGAGTGGCCGAAAAACTGTTTTTT. Protein product: CASSSSWGVAEKLFF.

The chain combines TRBV23-1 with TRBJ1-3; D gene ambiguous. TRBV23-1 is identified as an open reading frame with a role that is uncertain. The CDR3 totals 16 residues. Trimming took 7 bases from V and 2 from J, leaving 18 bases between them. This CDR3 reads CASTPTWEGPGNTIYF. The CDR3 nucleotides are TGCGCCAGCACCCCTACATGGGAGGGTCCTGGAAACACCATATATTTT.

The genes are TRBV5-4 and TRBJ1-2; 7 bases align to TRBD1. CDR1 SGHNT and CDR2 YYREEE come from the germline V gene (reference sequence). V was clipped by 2 bases and J by 4 bases; unmatched bases: 5. CDR3 length: 14 residues. CDR3 protein: CASSLSGTVYGYTF. In DNA, the CDR3 is TGTGCCAGCAGCTTATCCGGGACAGTCTATGGCTACACCTTC. The full variable domain, completed using reference TRBV5-4 and TRBJ1-2, is ETGVTQSPTHLIKTRGQQVTLRCSSQSGHNTVSWYQQALGQGPQFIFQYYREEENGRGNFPPRFSGLQFPNYSSELNVNALELDDSALYLCASSLSGTVYGYTFGSGTRLTVV.

The J gene is TRBJ1-2, the V gene TRBV6-1; D not certain. V gave up 2 bases and J gave up 6 bases, with 10 bases separating them. This CDR3 has 13 amino acids. The germline V gene encodes CDR1 MNHNS and CDR2 SASEGT. The CDR3 nucleotides read TGTGCCAGCAGTGAATCGGGGTTTGATGGCTACACCTTC. This sequence encodes CASSESGFDGYTF.

The chain combines TRBV10-1 with TRBJ2-1; unclear D gene. Trimming stripped 3 bases from V and 10 bases from J, with 10 bases between. CDR1 is WNHNN and CDR2 is SYGVQD in the germline V gene (reference sequence). This CDR3 is 12 amino acids long. The DNA of the CDR3 is TGCGCCAGCAGTGAATTGGCAACCGAGCAGTTCTTC. Protein: CASSELATEQFF.

The chain recombines TRBV28 with TRBJ1-4, with 10 bases identical to TRBD1. The V gene's germline CDR1 is MDHEN and CDR2 SYDVKM. The CDR3 covers 14 residues. The V segment lost 6 bases and the J segment 6 bases; nucleotides outside the gene matches: 4. Here the CDR3 DNA reads TGTGCCAGCAGCGCGACAGGGGGCGATGAAAAACTGTTTTTT. This translates into CASSATGGDEKLFF.

The DNA of the CDR3 is TGTGCCATCAGTGGCCGGACAGATCCTAACTATGGCTACACCTTC. Its translation: CAISGRTDPNYGYTF. This chain uses TRBV10-3 with TRBJ1-2; D may be TRBD1 (6 bases). The germline V gene has CDR1 ENHRY and CDR2 SYGVKD. This CDR3 is built from 15 residues. Trimming stripped 4 bases from V and 0 bases from J, with 12 bases between.

This clone occurred a few times. The CDR3 DNA is TGTGCCAGTACCAGCTCCCGGACAGGGGGCTTGGCGAACACTGAAGCTTTCTTT. Amino acids: CASTSSRTGGLANTEAFF. The V gene is TRBV19, the J gene TRBJ1-1; 11 nucleotides match TRBD1. The CDR3 runs to 18 residues. V shed 7 bases and J 1 base; nucleotides not matched to a gene: 14. CDR1 is LNHDA, CDR2 SQIVND, per germline (reference sequence). The entire variable domain, with the rest obtained from reference TRBV19 and TRBJ1-1, is as follows: DGGITQSPKYLFRKEGQNVTLSCEQNLNHDAMYWYRQDPGQGLRLIYYSQIVNDFQKGDIAEGYSVSREKKESFPLTVTSAQKNPTAFYLCASTSSRTGGLANTEAFFGQGTRLTVV.

The J gene is TRBJ1-5, the V gene TRBV6-1, with no clear D. Trimming shortened V by 6 bases and J by 0 bases, and 9 bases separated the two germline ends. This CDR3 spans 14 amino acids. Germline CDR1 and CDR2: MNHNS and SASEGT. The CDR3 DNA reads as TGTGCCAGCAGCTCAACCGGTAGCAATCAGCCCCAGCATTTT. Its protein product is CASSSTGSNQPQHF.

V usage is TRBV30 and J usage is TRBJ1-2; no reliable D call. The CDR3 is 14 amino acids. V lost 0 bases and J 4 bases, leaving 12 bases between the germline ends. CDR1 GTSNPN and CDR2 SVGIG come from the germline V gene (reference sequence). CDR3 coding DNA: TGTGCCTGGAGTGTAACGGCAGGTAGCTATGGCTACACCTTC. Protein sequence: CAWSVTAGSYGYTF.

This clone was counted once. The chain combines TRBV11-1 with TRBJ2-2; 11 positions agree with TRBD2. Germline V gene sequence: CDR1 SGHAT, CDR2 FQDESV (reference sequence). The CDR3 has 16 amino acids. Trimming removed 1 base from V and 5 bases from J; junction bases left unmatched: 3. The CDR3 region has the DNA TGTGCCAGCAGCTTAGGTCGACTAGCGGGAACCGGGGAGCTGTTTTTT. This codes for CASSLGRLAGTGELFF.